Sequencing of this T cell receptor beta chain was carried out in a study of shared clonotypes between healthy human individuals. Study-level points and caveats: Sharing across a few donors was seen in 4.5% to 5.5% of naive CD4 clonotypes. For sorted subsets, rarefaction showed incomplete sequencing despite large depth.

Germline V gene sequence: CDR1 SGHTA, CDR2 FQGNSA. This CDR3 comprises 14 residues. V was clipped by 6 bases and J by 2 bases, with 10 bases between them. In the case of this clone: Its antigen is unknown.

Cells designated naive CD8 were CD45RO-negative and were positively selected for CCR7, with terminally differentiated effector memory CD45RA+ cells excluded. Each cell subset's genomic DNA was divided evenly among several immunoSEQ plates. Sequencing used immunoSEQ multiplex PCR; TCRdb keeps in-frame clones, though not all of them. The repertoire consists of millions of clones, with 85% to 95% occurring once and the leading ten covering roughly 1%. The TCR was taken from a young man in good health. The sequenced sample consisted of naive CD8+ T cells sorted from blood. The rearrangement joins TRBV7-2 to TRBJ2-2, with unresolved D. In nucleotides, the CDR3 is TGTGCCAGCAGACCCGACGGAAACACCGGGGAGCTGTTTTTT. Its translation is CASRPDGNTGELFF.